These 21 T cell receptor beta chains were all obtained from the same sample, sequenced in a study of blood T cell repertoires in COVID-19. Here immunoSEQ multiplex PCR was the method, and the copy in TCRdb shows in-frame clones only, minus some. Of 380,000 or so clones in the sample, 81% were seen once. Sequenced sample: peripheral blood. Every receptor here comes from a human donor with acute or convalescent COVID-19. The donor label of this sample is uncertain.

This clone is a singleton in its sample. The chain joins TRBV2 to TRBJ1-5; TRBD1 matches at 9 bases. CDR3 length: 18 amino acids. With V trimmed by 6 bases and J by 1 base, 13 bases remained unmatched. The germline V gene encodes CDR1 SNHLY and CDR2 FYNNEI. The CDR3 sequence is CASRAGTGSIASNQPQHF. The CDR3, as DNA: TGTGCCAGCAGAGCCGGGACAGGGAGTATTGCGAGCAATCAGCCCCAGCATTTT.

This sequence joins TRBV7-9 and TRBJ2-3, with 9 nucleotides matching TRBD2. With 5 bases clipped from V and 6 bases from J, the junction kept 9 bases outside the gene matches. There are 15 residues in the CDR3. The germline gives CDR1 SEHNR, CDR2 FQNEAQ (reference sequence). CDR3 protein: CASSPGLAGGDTQYF. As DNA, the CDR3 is TGTGCCAGCAGCCCGGGACTCGCGGGAGGGGATACGCAGTATTTT.

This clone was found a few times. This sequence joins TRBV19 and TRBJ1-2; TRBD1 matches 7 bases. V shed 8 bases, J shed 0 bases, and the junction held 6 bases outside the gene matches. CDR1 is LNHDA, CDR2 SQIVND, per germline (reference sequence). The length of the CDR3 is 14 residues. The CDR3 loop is CASQGVAANYGYTF. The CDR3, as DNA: TGTGCCAGTCAGGGGGTTGCGGCTAACTATGGCTACACCTTC.

The CDR3 bases are TGCGCCAGCAGCTTGAGGAGACAGGGATATGGCTACACCTTC. Translating gives CASSLRRQGYGYTF. The V and J genes are TRBV5-1 and TRBJ1-2; 7 nucleotides match TRBD1. CDR1 and CDR2 from the germline V gene are SGHRS and YFSETQ. With V trimmed by 1 base and J by 5 bases, 5 bases remained unmatched. This CDR3 has 14 residues.

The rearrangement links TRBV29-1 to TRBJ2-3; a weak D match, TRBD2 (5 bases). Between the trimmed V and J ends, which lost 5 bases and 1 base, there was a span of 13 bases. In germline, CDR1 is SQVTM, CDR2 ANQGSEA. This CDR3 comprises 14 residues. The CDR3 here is CSVSAGRGTDTQYF. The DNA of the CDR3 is TGCAGCGTTTCTGCGGGTAGGGGCACAGATACGCAGTATTTT.

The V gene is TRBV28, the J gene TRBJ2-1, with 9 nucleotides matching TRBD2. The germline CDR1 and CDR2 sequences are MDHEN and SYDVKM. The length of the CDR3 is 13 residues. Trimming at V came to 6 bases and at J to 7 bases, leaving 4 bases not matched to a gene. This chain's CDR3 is CASRLAGLNEQFF. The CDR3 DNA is TGTGCCAGCAGGCTAGCGGGGTTAAATGAGCAGTTCTTC.

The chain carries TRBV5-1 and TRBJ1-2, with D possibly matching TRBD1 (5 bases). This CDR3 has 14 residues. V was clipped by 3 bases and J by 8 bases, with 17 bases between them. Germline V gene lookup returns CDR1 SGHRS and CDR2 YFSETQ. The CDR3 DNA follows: TGCGCCAGCAGCTCTTCTCCAGGGTACGACGGCTACACCTTC. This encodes CASSSSPGYDGYTF.

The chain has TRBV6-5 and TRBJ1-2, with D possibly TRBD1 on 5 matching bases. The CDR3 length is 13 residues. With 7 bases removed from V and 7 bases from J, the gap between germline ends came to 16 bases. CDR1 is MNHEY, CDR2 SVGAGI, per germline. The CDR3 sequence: CASTTMGQGGYTF. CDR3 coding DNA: TGTGCCAGCACCACCATGGGCCAGGGTGGCTACACCTTC.

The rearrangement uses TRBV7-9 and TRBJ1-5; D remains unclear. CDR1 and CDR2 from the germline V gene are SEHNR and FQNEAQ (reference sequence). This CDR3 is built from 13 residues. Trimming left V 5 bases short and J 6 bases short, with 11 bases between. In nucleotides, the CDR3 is TGTGCCAGCAGCGCCCGGCGGGGTCAGCCCCAGCATTTT. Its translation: CASSARRGQPQHF. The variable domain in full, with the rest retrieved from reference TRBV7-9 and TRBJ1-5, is DTGVSQNPRHKITKRGQNVTFRCDPISEHNRLYWYRQTLGQGPEFLTYFQNEAQLEKSRLLSDRFSAERPKGSFSTLEIQRTEQGDSAMYLCASSARRGQPQHFGDGTRLSIL.

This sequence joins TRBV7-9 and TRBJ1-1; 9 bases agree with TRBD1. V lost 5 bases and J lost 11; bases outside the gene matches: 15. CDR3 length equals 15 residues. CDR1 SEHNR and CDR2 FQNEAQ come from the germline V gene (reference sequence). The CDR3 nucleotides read TGTGCCAGCAGCCCTCTTCAGACAGGGGGTTTTGGGGCTTTCTTT. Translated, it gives CASSPLQTGGFGAFF. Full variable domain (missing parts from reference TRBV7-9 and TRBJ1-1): DTGVSQNPRHKITKRGQNVTFRCDPISEHNRLYWYRQTLGQGPEFLTYFQNEAQLEKSRLLSDRFSAERPKGSFSTLEIQRTEQGDSAMYLCASSPLQTGGFGAFFGQGTRLTVV.

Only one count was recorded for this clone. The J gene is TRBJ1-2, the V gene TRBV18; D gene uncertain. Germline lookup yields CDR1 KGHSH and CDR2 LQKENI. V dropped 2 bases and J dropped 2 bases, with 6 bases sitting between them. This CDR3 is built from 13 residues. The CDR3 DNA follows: TGTGCCAGCTCACCATTACAGAACTATGGCTACACCTTC. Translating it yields CASSPLQNYGYTF.

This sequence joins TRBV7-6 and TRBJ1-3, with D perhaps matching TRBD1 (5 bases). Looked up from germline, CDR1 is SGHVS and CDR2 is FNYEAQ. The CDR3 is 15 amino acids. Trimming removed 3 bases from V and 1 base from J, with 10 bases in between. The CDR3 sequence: CASSLMGGSGNTIYF. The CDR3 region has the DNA TGTGCCAGCAGCTTGATGGGGGGATCTGGAAACACCATATATTTT.

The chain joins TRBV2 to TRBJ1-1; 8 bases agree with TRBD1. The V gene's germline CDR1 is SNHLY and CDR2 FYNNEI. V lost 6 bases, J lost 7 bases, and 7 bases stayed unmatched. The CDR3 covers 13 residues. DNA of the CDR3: TGTGCCAGCAGCCGGGACAGGAATCTTGAAGCTTTCTTT. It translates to CASSRDRNLEAFF.

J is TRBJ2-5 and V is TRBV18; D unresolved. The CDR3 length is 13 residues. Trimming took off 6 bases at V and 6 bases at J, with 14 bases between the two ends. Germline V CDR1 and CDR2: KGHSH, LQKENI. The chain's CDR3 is CASSPSPQKTQYF. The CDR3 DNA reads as TGTGCCAGCTCTCCCAGTCCCCAGAAGACCCAGTACTTC.

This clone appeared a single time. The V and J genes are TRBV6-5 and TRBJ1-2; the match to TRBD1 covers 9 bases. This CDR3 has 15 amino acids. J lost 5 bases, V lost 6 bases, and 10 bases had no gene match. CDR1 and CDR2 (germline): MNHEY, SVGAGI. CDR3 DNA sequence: TGTGCCAGCAGAAGGGACAGGGAGAGGATTTATGGCTACACCTTC. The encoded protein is CASRRDRERIYGYTF.

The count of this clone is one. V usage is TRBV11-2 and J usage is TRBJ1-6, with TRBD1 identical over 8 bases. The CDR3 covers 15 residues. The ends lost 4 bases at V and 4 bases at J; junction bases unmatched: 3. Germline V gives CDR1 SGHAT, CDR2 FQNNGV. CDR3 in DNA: TGTGCCAGCAGCTACCAGGGGGCATATAATTCACCCCTCCACTTT. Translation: CASSYQGAYNSPLHF.

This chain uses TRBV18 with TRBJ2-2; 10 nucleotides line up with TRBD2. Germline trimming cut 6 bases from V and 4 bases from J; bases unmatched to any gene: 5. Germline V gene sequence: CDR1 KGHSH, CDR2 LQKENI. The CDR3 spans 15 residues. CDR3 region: CASSLAGEATGELFF. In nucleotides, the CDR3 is TGTGCCAGCTCTCTAGCGGGAGAAGCCACCGGGGAGCTGTTTTTT. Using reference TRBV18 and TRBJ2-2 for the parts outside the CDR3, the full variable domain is NAGVMQNPRHLVRRRGQEARLRCSPMKGHSHVYWYRQLPEEGLKFMVYLQKENIIDESGMPKERFSAEFPKEGPSILRIQQVVRGDSAAYFCASSLAGEATGELFFGEGSRLTVL.

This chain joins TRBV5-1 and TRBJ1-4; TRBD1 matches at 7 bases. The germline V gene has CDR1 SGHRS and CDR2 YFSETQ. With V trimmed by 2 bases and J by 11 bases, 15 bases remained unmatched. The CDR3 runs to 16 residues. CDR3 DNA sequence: TGCGCCAGCAGCTTCAAGGACAGGACCGCCGGAGGGAAACTGTTTTTT. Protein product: CASSFKDRTAGGKLFF.

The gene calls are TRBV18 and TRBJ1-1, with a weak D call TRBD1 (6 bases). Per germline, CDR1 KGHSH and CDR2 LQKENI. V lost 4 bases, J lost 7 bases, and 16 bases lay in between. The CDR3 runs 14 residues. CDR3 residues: CASSRPGQSYEAFF. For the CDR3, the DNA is TGTGCCAGCTCACGACCGGGACAAAGCTATGAAGCTTTCTTT.

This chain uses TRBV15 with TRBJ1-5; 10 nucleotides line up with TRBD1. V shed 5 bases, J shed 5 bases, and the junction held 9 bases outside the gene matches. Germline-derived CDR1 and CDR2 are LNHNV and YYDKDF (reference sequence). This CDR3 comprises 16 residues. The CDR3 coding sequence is TGTGCCACCAGCGGATCTCCCGGGACAGGGGATCAGCCCCAGCATTTT. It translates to CATSGSPGTGDQPQHF.

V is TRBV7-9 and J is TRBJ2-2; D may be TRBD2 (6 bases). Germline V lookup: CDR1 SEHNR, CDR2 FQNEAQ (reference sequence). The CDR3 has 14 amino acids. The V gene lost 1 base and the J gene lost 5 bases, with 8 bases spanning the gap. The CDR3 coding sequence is TGTGCCAGCAGCTTAGGGGCGGGGACCGGGGAGCTGTTTTTT. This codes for CASSLGAGTGELFF.